This entry lists 21 T cell receptor beta chains sequenced from one sample in a study of neurological immune-mediated disorders. TCRdb passed the 5' RACE reads through MiXCR, listing each CDR3 protein once. The repertoire consists of 15,000 to 25,000 distinct CDR3 sequences, with 7.5% occurring once and the leading ten covering less than 20%. Sample: CD8+ T cells from blood. Every receptor here comes from a woman aged 30 to 39 with HTLV-1-associated myelopathy (HAM/TSP).

This clonotype occurred many times. V is TRBV5-6 and J is TRBJ1-3; D is unclear. The CDR3 sequence is 15 residues long. Between the trimmed V and J ends, which lost 4 bases and 0 bases, there was a span of 11 bases. CDR1 is SGHDT and CDR2 is YYEEEE in the germline V gene. The DNA for the CDR3 is TGTGCCAGCAGCCTGGACGGTAGCTCTGGAAACACCATATATTTT. Its translation: CASSLDGSSGNTIYF.

This clonotype was detected ten times or more. A read error may produce the germline difference seen at one junction end. The J gene is TRBJ1-1, the V gene TRBV15, with D possibly being TRBD1 (5 bases). This CDR3 region has 13 residues. The germline V gene encodes CDR1 LNHNV and CDR2 YYDKDF (reference sequence). CDR3 sequence: CATSGDRNTEAFF. As DNA, the CDR3 is TGTGCCACCAGCGGAGACAGGAACACTGAAGCTTTCTTT.

This clonotype was observed many times. This chain links TRBV3-1 with TRBJ2-3, with TRBD2 identical over 16 bases. J lost 10 bases, V lost 3 bases, and 10 bases had no gene match. The CDR3 spans 17 residues. The germline gives CDR1 LGHDT, CDR2 YNNKEL (reference sequence). The CDR3 nucleotides read TGTGCCAGCAGCCAGGGACTAGCGGGGGGGCCGTGGGAATCGCAGTATTTT. Its protein is CASSQGLAGGPWESQYF.

This clonotype was picked up many times. The V and J genes are TRBV6-1 and TRBJ1-2; D not certain. The V gene's germline CDR1 is MNHNS and CDR2 SASEGT. Trimming cost V 3 bases and J 0 bases, with 14 bases left between them. The CDR3 is 16 amino acids. The CDR3 loop is CASSELGETTNYGYTF. In nucleotides, the CDR3 is TGTGCCAGCAGTGAGCTGGGTGAGACTACTAACTATGGCTACACCTTC.

In its sample, this clonotype was seen many times. V usage is TRBV20-1 and J usage is TRBJ2-7; 7 positions agree with TRBD2. Germline values: CDR1 DFQATT, CDR2 SNEGSKA (reference sequence). The CDR3 runs to 14 residues. V lost 5 bases to trimming and J lost 4 bases; unmatched junction nucleotides: 11. The CDR3 region is CSALRDYDLYEQYF. Here the CDR3 DNA reads TGCAGTGCTCTCCGGGACTACGACCTTTACGAGCAGTACTTC.

Comments on this clonotype: A much larger clone sits a single nucleotide away, making a read error possible. The CDR3 reads CANSRWRPGSTDPPTGELFF. The CDR3 DNA reads as TGTGCCAACAGCCGATGGAGACCGGGCTCCACCGATCCACCAACCGGGGAGCTGTTTTTT. The chain is built from TRBV7-8 and TRBJ2-2; D gene unclear. The CDR3 has 20 amino acids. CDR1 and CDR2 from the germline V gene are SGHVS and FQNEAQ.

This clonotype was picked up many times. The chain combines TRBV20-1 with TRBJ2-4; the match to TRBD1 covers 7 bases. Looked up from germline, CDR1 is DFQATT and CDR2 is SNEGSKA (reference sequence). Losses at the gene ends were 2 bases for V and 9 bases for J; bases not matched to a gene: 16. The CDR3 runs 16 residues. CDR3 sequence: CSARNRLRDSSFIQYF. In nucleotides, the CDR3 is TGCAGTGCTAGAAATCGACTCCGGGACAGTTCGTTCATTCAGTACTTC.

This clonotype has at least ten counts. V is TRBV14 and J is TRBJ2-1, with a possible D match to TRBD2 (6 bases). Trimming removed 0 bases from V and 6 bases from J, with 9 bases in between. This CDR3 has 14 residues. Per germline, CDR1 SGHDN and CDR2 FVKESK. CDR3 nucleotide sequence: TGTGCCAGCAGCCAAGACCGACTAGTCAATGAGCAGTTCTTC. Encoded protein: CASSQDRLVNEQFF.

This clonotype was picked up many times. This rearrangement joins TRBV12-3 or TRBV12-4 to TRBJ1-2; 7 nucleotides align to TRBD1. The CDR3 runs to 13 residues. Unmatched junction bases numbered 5, after V lost 3 bases and J lost 7 bases. In DNA, the CDR3 is TGTGCCAGCAGTTTTGACAGGACAGGTGGCTACACCTTC. Translated: CASSFDRTGGYTF.

This clonotype is medium-sized. The chain carries TRBV6-4 and TRBJ2-3; 8 bases match TRBD1. The V and J ends lost 5 bases and 2 bases, in that order; junction bases with no gene match: 6. Germline-derived CDR1 and CDR2 are MRHNA and SNTAGT. This CDR3 region has 15 residues. The DNA of the CDR3 is TGTGCCAGCAGTCACGGGACAGGAGCCACAGATACGCAGTATTTT. Encoded protein: CASSHGTGATDTQYF.

Many counts were recorded for this clonotype. This sequence joins TRBV10-2 and TRBJ2-3; weak D call: TRBD2 (5 bases). Deletions cut 0 bases from V and 4 bases from J, with 11 bases between. This CDR3 contains 15 residues. Germline values: CDR1 WSHSY, CDR2 SAAADI. The CDR3 spells CASSESRRESDTQYF. CDR3 DNA sequence: TGCGCCAGCAGTGAGTCCCGACGGGAATCAGATACGCAGTATTTT.

This clonotype was found many times. V and J are TRBV12-3 or TRBV12-4 and TRBJ1-5; no firm D call. Between the trimmed V and J ends, which lost 1 base and 6 bases, there was a span of 4 bases. This CDR3 region has 12 residues. CDR3: CASSLGGQPQHF. The CDR3 bases are TGTGCCAGCAGTTTAGGAGGTCAGCCCCAGCATTTT.

This clonotype was recorded many times. The rearrangement joins TRBV12-3 or TRBV12-4 to TRBJ1-4; 9 bases match TRBD1. The CDR3 consists of 15 residues. Trimming removed 1 base from V and 8 bases from J; junction bases left unmatched: 5. The DNA of the CDR3 is TGTGCCAGCAGTTTAGAGGACAGGGGACGGGAAAAACTGTTTTTT. Residues: CASSLEDRGREKLFF.

This clonotype has a count of ten or more. The gene calls are TRBV7-8 and TRBJ2-1, with TRBD2 matching over 7 bases. This CDR3 contains 13 residues. J lost 8 bases, V lost 5 bases, and 6 bases had no gene match. The germline gives CDR1 SGHVS, CDR2 FQNEAQ. CDR3 loop: CASSAGLVYEQFF. The CDR3 coding sequence is TGTGCCAGCAGCGCCGGACTAGTCTATGAGCAGTTCTTC.

The chain links TRBV4-1 to TRBJ2-5; D is perhaps TRBD2 (6 bases). Trimming shortened V by 2 bases and J by 2 bases, and 24 bases separated the two germline ends. The germline V gene encodes CDR1 MGHRA and CDR2 YSYEKL. This CDR3 has 19 amino acids. CDR3 amino acids: CASSQSITCTGLIQETQYF. The CDR3 region has the DNA TGCGCCAGCAGCCAATCGATCACGTGCACGGGACTTATTCAAGAGACCCAGTACTTC.

This clonotype was seen at least ten times. The chain employs TRBV19 and TRBJ2-5, with a weak D call TRBD2 (5 bases). Looked up from germline, CDR1 is LNHDA and CDR2 is SQIVND (reference sequence). Trimming left V 5 bases short and J 2 bases short, with 18 bases between. CDR3 length equals 16 residues. CDR3 coding DNA: TGTGCCAGTAGTCCCCGCGGGCCACGGCATCAAGAGACCCAGTACTTC. It encodes CASSPRGPRHQETQYF.

This clonotype was recorded many times. The CDR3 DNA follows: TGTGCCAGCAGCTTCTTAGCGGTCTCCTACAATGAGCAGTTCTTC. It encodes CASSFLAVSYNEQFF. J is TRBJ2-1 and V is TRBV13; tentative D call: TRBD2 (6 bases). CDR3 length: 15 amino acids. The germline V and J ends were trimmed by 3 bases and 0 bases, with 9 bases remaining between them. CDR1 PRHDT and CDR2 FYEKMQ come from the germline V gene (reference sequence).

This clonotype was detected many times. This chain links TRBV2 with TRBJ2-2, with no clear D. Germline V gene data show CDR1 as SNHLY and CDR2 as FYNNEI. The CDR3 is made up of 12 amino acids. The V and J ends lost 8 bases and 1 base respectively, with 5 bases between them. The DNA for the CDR3 is TGTGCCAGCCCGGGGAACACCGGGGAGCTGTTTTTT. The encoded protein is CASPGNTGELFF.

The chain recombines TRBV15 with TRBJ1-5; maybe TRBD1 (6 bases). CDR1 and CDR2 from the germline V gene are LNHNV and YYDKDF (reference sequence). The V and J ends lost 3 bases and 3 bases respectively, with 9 bases between them. The CDR3 is 14 amino acids. The chain's CDR3 is CATSSGQFNQPQHF. The CDR3 coding sequence is TGTGCCACCAGCAGCGGACAGTTCAATCAGCCCCAGCATTTT.

This clonotype was recorded many times. V is TRBV24-1 and J is TRBJ1-1; weak D call: TRBD1 (5 bases). Germline values: CDR1 KGHDR, CDR2 SFDVKD. V was pared by 7 bases and J by 1 base, with 12 bases between. The CDR3 length is 14 residues. The DNA of the CDR3 is TGTGCCACCAGCGATCCTACAGGGAACACTGAAGCTTTCTTT. The encoded protein is CATSDPTGNTEAFF.

The table lists this clonotype with many counts. The chain combines TRBV20-1 with TRBJ1-2; D is possibly TRBD1 (5 bases). The V and J ends lost 6 bases and 6 bases respectively, with 11 bases between them. Germline-derived CDR1 and CDR2 are DFQATT and SNEGSKA (reference sequence). CDR3 size: 11 residues. The CDR3 loop reads CSATGTDGYTF. CDR3 bases: TGCAGTGCAACCGGGACGGATGGCTACACCTTC.